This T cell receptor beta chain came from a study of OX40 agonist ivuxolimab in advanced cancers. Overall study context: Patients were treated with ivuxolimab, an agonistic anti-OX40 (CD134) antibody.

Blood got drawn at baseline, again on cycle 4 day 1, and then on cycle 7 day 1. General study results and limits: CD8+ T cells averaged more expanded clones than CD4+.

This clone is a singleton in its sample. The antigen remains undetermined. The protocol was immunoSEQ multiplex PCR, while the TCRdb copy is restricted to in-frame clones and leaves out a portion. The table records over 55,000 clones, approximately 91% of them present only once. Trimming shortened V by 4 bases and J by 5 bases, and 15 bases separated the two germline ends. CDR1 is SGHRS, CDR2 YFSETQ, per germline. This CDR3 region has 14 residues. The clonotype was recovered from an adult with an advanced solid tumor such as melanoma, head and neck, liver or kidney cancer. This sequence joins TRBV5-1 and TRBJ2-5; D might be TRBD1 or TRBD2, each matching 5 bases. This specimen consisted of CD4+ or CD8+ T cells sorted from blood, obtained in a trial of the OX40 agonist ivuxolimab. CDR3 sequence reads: CASSPRRGSETQYF. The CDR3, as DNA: TGCGCCAGCAGCCCCCGTCGGGGCAGCGAGACCCAGTACTTC.